A single T cell receptor beta chain is shown here with its context. Germline CDR1 and CDR2: MGHDK and SYGVNS. The ends lost 2 bases at V and 3 bases at J; junction bases unmatched: 6. The CDR3 sequence is 17 residues long. This specimen belongs to a study of shared clonotypes between healthy human individuals. The assay was immunoSEQ multiplex PCR, and TCRdb's table has in-frame clones only and misses some. In the table there are roughly 850,000 clones, around 96% of which are singletons. CD45RO-negative cells were positively selected for CCR7, leaving out terminally differentiated effector memory CD45RA+ cells.

This TCR was recovered from a man aged 25 to 40 in good health. The chain joins TRBV25-1 to TRBJ2-7; 14 positions match TRBD2. The sequenced sample consisted of naive CD8+ T cells sorted from blood. The CDR3 DNA reads as TGTGCCAGCAGTGAAGGGACTAGCGGGAGTCGGGGCTACGAGCAGTACTTC. This gives the protein CASSEGTSGSRGYEQYF.